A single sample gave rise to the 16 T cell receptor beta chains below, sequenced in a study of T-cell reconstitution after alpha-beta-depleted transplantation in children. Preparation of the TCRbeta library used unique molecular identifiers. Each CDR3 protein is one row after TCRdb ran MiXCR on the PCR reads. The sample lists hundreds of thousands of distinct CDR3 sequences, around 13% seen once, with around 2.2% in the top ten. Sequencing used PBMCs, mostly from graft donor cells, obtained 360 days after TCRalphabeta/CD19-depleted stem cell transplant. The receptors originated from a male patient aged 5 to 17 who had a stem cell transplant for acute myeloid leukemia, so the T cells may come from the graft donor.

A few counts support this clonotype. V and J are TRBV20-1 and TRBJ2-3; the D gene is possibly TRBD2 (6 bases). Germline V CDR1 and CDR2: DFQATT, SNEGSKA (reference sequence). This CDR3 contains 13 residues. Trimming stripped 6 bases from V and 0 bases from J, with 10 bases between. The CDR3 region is CSATSSSTDTQYF. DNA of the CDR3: TGCAGTGCAACTAGCAGTAGCACAGATACGCAGTATTTT.

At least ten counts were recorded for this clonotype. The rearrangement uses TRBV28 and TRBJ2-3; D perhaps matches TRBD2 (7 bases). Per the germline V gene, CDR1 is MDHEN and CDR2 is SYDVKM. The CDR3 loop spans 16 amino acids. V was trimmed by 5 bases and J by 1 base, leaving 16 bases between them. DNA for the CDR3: TGTGCCAGCAGTCTGACTAGAGGGGGGGGCACAGATACGCAGTATTTT. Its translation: CASSLTRGGGTDTQYF.

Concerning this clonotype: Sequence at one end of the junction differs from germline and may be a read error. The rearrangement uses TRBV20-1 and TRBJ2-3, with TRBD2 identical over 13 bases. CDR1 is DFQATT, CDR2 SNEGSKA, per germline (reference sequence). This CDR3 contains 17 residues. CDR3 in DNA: TGCTGTGCTAGAGGGACTAGCGGGGAGGCTAGCACAGATACGCAGTATTTT. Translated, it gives CCARGTSGEASTDTQYF.

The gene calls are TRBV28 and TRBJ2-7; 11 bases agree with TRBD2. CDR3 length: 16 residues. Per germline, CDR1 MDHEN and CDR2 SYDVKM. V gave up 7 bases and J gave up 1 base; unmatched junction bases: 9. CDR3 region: CASTPPGLADSYEQYF. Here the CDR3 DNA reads TGTGCCAGCACCCCACCGGGACTAGCGGATTCCTACGAGCAGTACTTC. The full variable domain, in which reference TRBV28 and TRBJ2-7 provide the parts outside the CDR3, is DVKVTQSSRYLVKRTGEKVFLECVQDMDHENMFWYRQDPGLGLRLIYFSYDVKMKEKGDIPEGYSVSREKKERFSLILESASTNQTSMYLCASTPPGLADSYEQYFGPGTRLTVT.

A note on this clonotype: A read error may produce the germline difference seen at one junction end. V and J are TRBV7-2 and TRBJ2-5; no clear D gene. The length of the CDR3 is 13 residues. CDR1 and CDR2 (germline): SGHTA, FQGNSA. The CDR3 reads CVSSPTQVGIQYF. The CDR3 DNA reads TGTGTCAGCAGCCCCACCCAGGTGGGGATTCAGTACTTC.

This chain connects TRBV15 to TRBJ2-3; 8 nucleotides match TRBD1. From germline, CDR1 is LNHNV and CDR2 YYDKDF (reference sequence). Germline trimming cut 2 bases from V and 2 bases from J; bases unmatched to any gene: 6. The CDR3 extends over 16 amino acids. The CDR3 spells CATSRSQGADTDTQYF. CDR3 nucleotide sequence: TGTGCCACCAGCAGATCCCAGGGGGCGGACACAGATACGCAGTATTTT.

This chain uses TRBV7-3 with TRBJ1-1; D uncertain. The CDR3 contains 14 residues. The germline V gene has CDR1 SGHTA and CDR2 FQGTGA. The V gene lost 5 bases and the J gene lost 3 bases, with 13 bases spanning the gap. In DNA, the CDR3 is TGTGCCAGCAGCCAATTTCGACAACACACTGAAGCTTTCTTT. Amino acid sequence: CASSQFRQHTEAFF.

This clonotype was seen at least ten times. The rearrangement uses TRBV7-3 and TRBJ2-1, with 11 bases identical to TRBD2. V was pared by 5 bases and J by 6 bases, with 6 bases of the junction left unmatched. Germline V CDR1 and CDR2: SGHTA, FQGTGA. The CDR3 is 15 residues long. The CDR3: CASSQKLAGANEQFF. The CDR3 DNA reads TGTGCCAGCAGCCAAAAACTAGCGGGAGCCAATGAGCAGTTCTTC.

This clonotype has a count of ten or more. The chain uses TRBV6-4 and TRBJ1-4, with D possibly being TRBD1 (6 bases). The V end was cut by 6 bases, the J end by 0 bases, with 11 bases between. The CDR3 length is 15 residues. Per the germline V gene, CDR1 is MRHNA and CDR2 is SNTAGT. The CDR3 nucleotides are TGTGCCAGCAGCCTCAGGGGATCAACTAATGAAAAACTGTTTTTT. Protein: CASSLRGSTNEKLFF.

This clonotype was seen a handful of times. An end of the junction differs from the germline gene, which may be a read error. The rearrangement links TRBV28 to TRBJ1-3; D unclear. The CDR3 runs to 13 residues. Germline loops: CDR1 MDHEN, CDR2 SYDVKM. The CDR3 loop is CASSLWVGDTIYF. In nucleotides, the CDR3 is TGTGCTAGCAGTTTATGGGTTGGGGACACCATATATTTT.

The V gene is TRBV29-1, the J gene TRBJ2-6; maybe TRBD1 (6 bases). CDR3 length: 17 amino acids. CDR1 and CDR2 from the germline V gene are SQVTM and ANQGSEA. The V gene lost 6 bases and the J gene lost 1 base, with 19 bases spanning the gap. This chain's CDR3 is CSVLGPGEFSGANVLTF. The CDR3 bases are TGCAGCGTCTTAGGGCCAGGGGAGTTTTCTGGGGCCAACGTCCTGACTTTC.

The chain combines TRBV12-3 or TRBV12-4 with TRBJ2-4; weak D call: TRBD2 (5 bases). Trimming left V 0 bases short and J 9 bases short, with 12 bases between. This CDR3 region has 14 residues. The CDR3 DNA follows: TGTGCCAGCAGTTTAGCCCCCTCTCGGGGCATTCAGTACTTC. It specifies CASSLAPSRGIQYF.

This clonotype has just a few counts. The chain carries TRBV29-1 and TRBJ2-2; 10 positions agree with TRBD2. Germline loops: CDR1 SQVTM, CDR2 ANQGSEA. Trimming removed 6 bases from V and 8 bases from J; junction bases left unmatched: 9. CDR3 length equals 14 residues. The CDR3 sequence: CSVVSGRPLGELFF. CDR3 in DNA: TGCAGCGTGGTTAGCGGGAGGCCTCTAGGGGAGCTGTTTTTT.

The CDR3 protein is CASSLATSGNIRNEQFF. The CDR3, as DNA: TGTGCCAGCAGCTTAGCGACTAGCGGGAATATACGCAATGAGCAGTTCTTC. The J gene is TRBJ2-1, the V gene TRBV7-6; TRBD2 aligns across 11 bases. V trimming: 0 bases; J trimming: 6 bases; junction bases outside the gene matches: 7. Per the germline V gene, CDR1 is SGHVS and CDR2 is FNYEAQ. The CDR3 loop spans 17 amino acids. Combining the CDR3 with reference TRBV7-6 and TRBJ2-1 gives the whole variable domain GAGVSQSPRYKVTKRGQDVALRCDPISGHVSLYWYRQALGQGPEFLTYFNYEAQQDKSGLPNDRFSAERPEGSISTLTIQRTEQRDSAMYRCASSLATSGNIRNEQFFGPGTRLTVL.

This CDR3 reads CASSARGLSYEQYF. DNA of the CDR3: TGTGCCAGCAGTGCCAGGGGCCTCTCCTACGAGCAGTACTTC. This chain links TRBV12-3 or TRBV12-4 with TRBJ2-7; possible D gene TRBD1, 6 bases. This CDR3 has 14 amino acids. Trimming shortened V by 5 bases and J by 0 bases, and 11 bases separated the two germline ends.

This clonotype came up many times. The CDR3 loop reads CASSYSIRSGRSTDTQYF. The CDR3 nucleotides read TGTGCCAGCAGTTACTCGATTCGGAGCGGCCGATCCACAGATACGCAGTATTTT. The chain uses TRBV6-5 and TRBJ2-3; TRBD2 might be the D (5 bases). This CDR3 has 18 amino acids. V was cut by 0 bases and J by 2 bases, with 18 bases left in between. Per the germline V gene, CDR1 is MNHEY and CDR2 is SVGAGI.